These 21 T cell receptor beta chains were sequenced from one sample in a study of beta chain features in type 1 diabetes. Isolated RNA was reverse transcribed in full, so expressed TCRB transcripts were sequenced. Some clones are missing from TCRdb's copy, which holds only in-frame ones; the method was immunoSEQ multiplex PCR. Of under 900,000 clones in the sample, roughly a sixth were seen once. The sample was naive CD4+ T cells from blood. All receptors come from a woman aged 18-30 years in good health.

V gene TRBV7-6 combines with J gene TRBJ2-3; D gene ambiguous. The V and J ends lost 2 bases and 0 bases respectively, with 9 bases between them. Germline-derived CDR1 and CDR2 are SGHVS and FNYEAQ. The CDR3 runs 15 residues. CDR3 nucleotides: TGTGCCAGCAGCTTAATTGGGGAAAGCACAGATACGCAGTATTTT. It translates to CASSLIGESTDTQYF.

Remarks on this clone: The same CDR3 arises from other DNA sequences in this sample as well. The CDR3 region is CASSPTGANTEAFF. CDR3 sequence (DNA): TGTGCCAGCTCACCGACAGGGGCCAACACTGAAGCTTTCTTT. The V gene is TRBV18, the J gene TRBJ1-1; TRBD1 aligns across 8 bases. V dropped 3 bases and J dropped 2; count of bases not matched to a gene: 2. Germline CDR1 KGHSH, CDR2 LQKENI. This CDR3 contains 14 residues.

This rearrangement joins TRBV29-1 to TRBJ2-5, with TRBD1 matching over 10 bases. The trim removed 6 bases at V and 5 bases at J, leaving 3 bases unmatched. The CDR3 runs to 12 residues. Germline V lookup: CDR1 SQVTM, CDR2 ANQGSEA. CDR3 protein: CSVGQGPETQYF. DNA for the CDR3: TGCAGCGTGGGACAGGGGCCTGAGACCCAGTACTTC.

The rearrangement links TRBV7-9 to TRBJ1-2; D is undetermined. V was clipped by 5 bases and J by 8 bases, with 15 bases between them. Germline V gene lookup returns CDR1 SEHNR and CDR2 FQNEAQ (reference sequence). This CDR3 region has 13 residues. The CDR3: CASSQDRRWGYTF. The CDR3 DNA sequence: TGTGCCAGCAGCCAAGATCGGAGGTGGGGCTACACCTTC.

This chain joins TRBV28 and TRBJ2-1; D is unclear. The CDR3 has 11 amino acids. Per germline, CDR1 MDHEN and CDR2 SYDVKM. Trimming removed 4 bases at V and 5 bases at J, with 3 bases between. The CDR3 DNA is TGTGCCAGCAGTTCCGACAATGAGCAGTTCTTC. Protein sequence: CASSSDNEQFF.

The CDR3 is CAISTPWGGAQYEQFF. The CDR3 DNA reads as TGTGCCATCAGTACACCTTGGGGGGGCGCACAATATGAGCAGTTCTTC. J is TRBJ2-1 and V is TRBV10-3; possibly TRBD2 for D (7 bases). This CDR3 is 16 amino acids long. The V and J ends lost 5 bases and 8 bases respectively, with 22 bases between them. Germline CDR1 is ENHRY and CDR2 is SYGVKD.

This clone has just a few counts. This sequence joins TRBV7-2 and TRBJ1-1, with D maybe TRBD1 (6 bases). CDR3 length equals 13 residues. Germline V lookup: CDR1 SGHTA, CDR2 FQGNSA. V shed 7 bases and J shed 7 bases, with 16 bases lying between them. The CDR3 reads CASNTGHPFEAFF. In DNA form, the CDR3 reads TGTGCCAGCAACACGGGACACCCATTTGAAGCTTTCTTT.

This clone was seen more than once but under ten times. Other nucleotide sequences from this sample produce the same CDR3. This sequence joins TRBV10-3 and TRBJ2-1; maybe TRBD2 (6 bases). From germline, CDR1 is ENHRY and CDR2 SYGVKD. V dropped 5 bases and J dropped 0 bases, with 8 bases sitting between them. CDR3 size: 14 residues. DNA for the CDR3: TGTGCCATCAGTCGGGAGTCCTCCTACAATGAGCAGTTCTTC. Translation: CAISRESSYNEQFF.

This clone was seen a few times. CDR3 sequence reads: CASSHDRLRARQGIYNEQFF. DNA of the CDR3: TGTGCCAGCAGCCATGATAGGTTGAGGGCGCGACAGGGAATTTACAATGAGCAGTTCTTC. This sequence joins TRBV4-2 and TRBJ2-1, with 7 bases aligning to TRBD1. The germline V gene has CDR1 LGHNA and CDR2 YNFKEQ. This CDR3 has 20 amino acids. Trimming took 3 bases from V and 4 from J; bases not matched to a gene: 21.

This clone has a handful of counts. This rearrangement joins TRBV4-1 to TRBJ2-7, with D unclear. There are 13 residues in the CDR3. Germline V lookup: CDR1 MGHRA, CDR2 YSYEKL. Trimming shortened V by 0 bases and J by 2 bases, and 5 bases separated the two germline ends. The CDR3 DNA reads as TGCGCCAGCAGCCAAGAAGAGCCCTACGAGCAGTACTTC. This translates into CASSQEEPYEQYF.

The V gene is TRBV5-1, the J gene TRBJ2-7, with 10 nucleotides matching TRBD2. The CDR3 loop spans 15 amino acids. J gave up 2 bases and V 0 bases, and 2 bases lay outside the gene matches. CDR1 and CDR2 from the germline V gene are SGHRS and YFSETQ. The CDR3 sequence: CASSLAGTSAYEQYF. Here the CDR3 DNA reads TGCGCCAGCAGCTTGGCCGGGACTAGCGCCTACGAGCAGTACTTC.

The gene calls are TRBV6-5 and TRBJ2-7; no definite D call. Trimming pared 0 bases from V and 4 bases from J, leaving 13 bases between. The germline gives CDR1 MNHEY, CDR2 SVGAGI. There are 15 residues in the CDR3. This CDR3 is CASSYSVLRLYEQYF. The CDR3 bases are TGTGCCAGCAGTTACTCGGTTTTGCGGCTTTACGAGCAGTACTTC.

This clone occurred a few times. The chain uses TRBV29-1 and TRBJ2-4, with D perhaps TRBD2 (5 bases). Germline loops: CDR1 SQVTM, CDR2 ANQGSEA. With 5 bases removed from V and 8 bases from J, the gap between germline ends came to 19 bases. This CDR3 is 14 amino acids long. The CDR3 sequence is CSVRISTVGDIQYF. DNA of the CDR3: TGCAGCGTTCGTATTTCTACTGTCGGGGACATTCAGTACTTC.

This clone was counted between two and nine times. This chain uses TRBV7-6 with TRBJ1-1; D remains ambiguous. Germline V gene data show CDR1 as SGHVS and CDR2 as FNYEAQ. This CDR3 contains 12 residues. V was shortened by 5 bases and J by 7 bases, with 11 bases between the two germline ends. The CDR3 loop reads CASSGLKGEAFF. CDR3 DNA sequence: TGTGCCAGCAGCGGCCTAAAGGGTGAAGCTTTCTTT.

V and J are TRBV9 and TRBJ2-3; 8 positions agree with TRBD1. Germline CDR1 SGDLS, CDR2 YYNGEE. The CDR3 sequence is 16 residues long. After removal of 0 bases from V and 2 bases from J, the junction contained 5 bases not matched to a gene. The CDR3 DNA reads as TGTGCCAGCAGCGTAGAAACAGGGGGAATCACAGATACGCAGTATTTT. It yields the protein CASSVETGGITDTQYF.

This clone was seen a handful of times. The rearrangement links TRBV5-6 to TRBJ2-1; 10 nucleotides align to TRBD2. This CDR3 region has 15 residues. Trimming took 4 bases from V and 6 from J; bases not matched to a gene: 7. CDR1 SGHDT and CDR2 YYEEEE come from the germline V gene. As DNA, the CDR3 is TGTGCCAGCAGCCGTAAGGGGACTAGCGTCAATGAGCAGTTCTTC. It specifies CASSRKGTSVNEQFF.

This clone appeared a few times. V is TRBV5-4 and J is TRBJ2-3, with D possibly TRBD2 on 6 matching bases. CDR3 length: 12 amino acids. Per germline, CDR1 SGHNT and CDR2 YYREEE (reference sequence). Between the trimmed V and J ends, which lost 2 bases and 14 bases, there was a span of 15 bases. DNA for the CDR3: TGTGCCAGCAGCTTTGCGCGGGACGGTTGGTATTTT. Translating it yields CASSFARDGWYF.

This clone occurred a few times. The CDR3 nucleotides read TGTGCCAGCAGCTTTACTCAAGAGACCCAGTACTTC. This codes for CASSFTQETQYF. V is TRBV5-4 and J is TRBJ2-5, with no clear D. The CDR3 totals 12 residues. Germline assignment: CDR1 SGHNT and CDR2 YYREEE (reference sequence). V was clipped by 2 bases and J by 2 bases, with 4 bases between them.

CDR3: CASRHLTNYGYTF. In DNA form, the CDR3 reads TGTGCCAGCAGACACCTTACGAACTATGGCTACACCTTC. The chain is built from TRBV19 and TRBJ1-2; D unclear. Trimming removed 9 bases from V and 2 bases from J, with 13 bases in between. The CDR3 totals 13 residues. Germline CDR1 and CDR2: LNHDA and SQIVND (reference sequence). The variable domain in full, with the rest retrieved from reference TRBV19 and TRBJ1-2, is DGGITQSPKYLFRKEGQNVTLSCEQNLNHDAMYWYRQDPGQGLRLIYYSQIVNDFQKGDIAEGYSVSREKKESFPLTVTSAQKNPTAFYLCASRHLTNYGYTFGSGTRLTVV.

The chain combines TRBV9 with TRBJ2-3, with 11 bases identical to TRBD2. The germline CDR1 and CDR2 sequences are SGDLS and YYNGEE. The ends lost 4 bases at V and 2 bases at J; junction bases unmatched: 6. This CDR3 is 16 amino acids long. The CDR3 sequence: CASSLQLAGDTDTQYF. CDR3 bases: TGTGCCAGCAGCCTCCAACTAGCGGGGGACACAGATACGCAGTATTTT.

The rearrangement uses TRBV4-2 and TRBJ2-2; no clear D. The CDR3 has 17 residues. V lost 0 bases to trimming and J lost 2 bases, with 13 bases between them. Germline CDR1 LGHNA, CDR2 YNFKEQ. The CDR3 reads CASSQDFSGSNTGELFF. The CDR3 coding sequence is TGTGCCAGCAGCCAAGATTTCTCGGGTAGTAACACCGGGGAGCTGTTTTTT.